This note documents a single TCR beta chain sequence. Its target is unknown. The data originate from a study of STAT5B mutations in CD4+ large granular lymphocyte leukemia. About the research overall: Anti-CD4 microbead selection came after CD8+ cell depletion in cryopreserved samples. Study-wide findings and caveats: Compared with healthy controls (2/35), patient top clones favored TRBV06 (8/27).

Deletions cut 2 bases from V and 4 bases from J, with 8 bases between. The CDR3 runs 13 residues. The germline gives CDR1 KGHSH, CDR2 LQKENI. Sequenced by immunoSEQ multiplex PCR; TCRdb stores in-frame clones only, minus some. The sample lists approximately 690 clones, 65% to 70% occurring once. Padova, Helsinki and Shinshu hematology units supplied the CD4+ T-LGLL patients. The chain has TRBV18 and TRBJ1-1, with unresolved D. Sample: PBMCs. This sequence originates from a man aged 55 to 70 with CD4+ T-cell large granular lymphocyte leukemia. The CDR3 DNA is TGTGCCAGCTCACCAATGGTCAGCACTGAAGCTTTCTTT. This encodes CASSPMVSTEAFF.